The sequence of this T cell receptor beta chain was determined in a study of OX40 agonist ivuxolimab in advanced cancers. Study results and caveats: The investigators did not determine what antigen specificity the expanded peripheral T cells had. Near-lowest levels of clonal expansion characterized partial responders at 0.1-3.0 mg/kg.

In the case of this clone: Its antigen is currently unknown. Other nucleotide sequences in the sample specify the same CDR3.

The assay was immunoSEQ multiplex PCR, and TCRdb's table has in-frame clones only and misses some. Among fewer than 45,000 clones, around 80% were seen once, and the ten largest hold 24%. The CDR3 is made up of 13 amino acids. The germline CDR1 and CDR2 sequences are SGDLS and YYNGEE. V was trimmed by 0 bases and J by 4 bases, leaving 2 bases between them. This sample comprised CD4+ or CD8+ T cells sorted from blood, obtained in a trial of the OX40 agonist ivuxolimab. This clonotype was sampled from an adult with an advanced solid tumor such as melanoma, head and neck, liver or kidney cancer. This chain connects TRBV9 to TRBJ2-6; unclear D gene. The CDR3 DNA reads TGTGCCAGCAGCGTAGCGGGGGCCAACGTCCTGACTTTC. This encodes CASSVAGANVLTF.